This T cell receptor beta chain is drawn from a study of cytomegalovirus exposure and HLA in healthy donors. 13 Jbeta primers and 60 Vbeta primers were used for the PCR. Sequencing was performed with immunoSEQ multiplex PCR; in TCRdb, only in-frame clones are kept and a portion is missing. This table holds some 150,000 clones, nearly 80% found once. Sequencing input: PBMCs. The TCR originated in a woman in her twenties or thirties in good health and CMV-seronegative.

CDR3 nucleotide sequence: TGCGCCAGCAGCCAAGGGGGGCTTAGGGAAGGGGACACTGAAGCTTTCTTT. Its translation: CASSQGGLREGDTEAFF. This chain uses TRBV4-3 with TRBJ1-1, with D maybe TRBD1 (6 bases). Germline values: CDR1 LGHNA, CDR2 YSLEER. Deletions cut 1 base from V and 3 bases from J, with 18 bases between. The CDR3 loop spans 17 amino acids.